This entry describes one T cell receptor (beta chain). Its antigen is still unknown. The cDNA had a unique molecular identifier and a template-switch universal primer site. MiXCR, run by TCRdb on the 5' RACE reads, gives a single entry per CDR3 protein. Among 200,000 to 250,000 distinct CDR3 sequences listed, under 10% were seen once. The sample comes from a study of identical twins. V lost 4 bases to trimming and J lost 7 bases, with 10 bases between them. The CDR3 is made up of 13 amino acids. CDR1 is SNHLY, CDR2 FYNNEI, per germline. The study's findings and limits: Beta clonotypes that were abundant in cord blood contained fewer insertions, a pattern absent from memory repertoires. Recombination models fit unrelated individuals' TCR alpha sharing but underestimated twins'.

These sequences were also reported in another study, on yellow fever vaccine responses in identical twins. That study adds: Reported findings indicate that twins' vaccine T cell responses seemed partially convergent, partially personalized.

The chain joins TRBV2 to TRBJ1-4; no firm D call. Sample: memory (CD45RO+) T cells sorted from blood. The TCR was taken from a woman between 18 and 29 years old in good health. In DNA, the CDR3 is TGTGCCAGCAGTGGGCCCTCCGGTGAAAAACTGTTTTTT. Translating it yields CASSGPSGEKLFF.